This TCR beta chain stems from a study of blood T cell repertoires in COVID-19 (dated by TCRdb to 2019 to 2021). As for the study more broadly: The collaborator samples originated in the United States, Italy and Spain and spanned the acute and convalescent phases of COVID-19. The material from the prospective study consisted of cDNA or gDNA derived from T cells, B-cell-depleted T cells, or PBMCs. Subjects who had been exposed to COVID-19, were actively infected with it, or had recovered from it provided the deeply sampled blood TCRbeta repertoires that made up the dataset. The repertoires were made available in a free public database intended to serve as a resource for research on the immune response to SARS-CoV-2. The samples were drawn from the first 160 participants of the ongoing ImmuneRACE study and from 950 to 1,500 subjects provided by 6 global collaborators. The sample metadata nearly always contained a de-identified subject ID, COVID-19 status, age in years and sex. Where HLA class I and class II types were available, the types were taken from metadata supplied by the sample provider, not from assay-based typing. On the study overall, not on this receptor specifically: How much clinical and demographic metadata was included differed by source and by participant, and the metadata was provided uncurated.

The immunoSEQ Assay, a bias-controlled multiplex PCR, was used to amplify TCRbeta CDR3 regions from genomic DNA. The authors' pipeline ran thus. The number of nucleated cells in each sample was estimated by amplification of reference gene primers within the assay. To quantify the absolute abundance of each unique TCRbeta CDR3 rearrangement, sequence reads were collapsed and filtered. Productive Simpson clonality was computed per sample as the square root of Simpson's diversity index over productive rearrangements. TCRdb carries this immuneACCESS record with in-frame sequences only. Its versions omit some clonotypes, under half of them owing to an unresolved V gene in the studies checked, with the rest unexplained. D and trimming come from the DNA, and the V and J calls and clone size come from that table. The sample profile shows around 13,000 clones; 90% of them were found once. The ten largest account for over 6.5% of the sample.

A remark on this clone: This receptor's antigen is unknown. It has no much larger one-base neighbor in the sample; base qualities were not kept.

Whole blood was collected in K2EDTA tubes by collaborating institutions according to the institutions' own protocols. For TCRbeta analysis, collaborator samples were shipped as frozen whole blood, as isolated PBMCs, or as DNA extracted from either sample type. From the cysteine through the phenylalanine, the CDR3 covers 14 amino acids. The read is trimmed to its CDR3 DNA, 42 bases read in frame from base 1. Trimming costs V 2 bases and J 3 bases, and their ends lie 11 bases apart. Per the germline V gene, MNHEY is the CDR1 and SVGEGT is the CDR2. This receptor was obtained from a human donor in a cohort sampled during active COVID-19. The chain employs TRBV6-2 or TRBV6-3 and TRBJ2-7; a tentative D match to TRBD1 spans 5 bases. The sample consisted of peripheral blood. The sequence in DNA is TGTGCCAGCAGTTACGGGCAGGGAAACTACGAGCAGTACTTC. It is translated as CASSYGQGNYEQYF.